The following is a TCR beta chain sequence with its context. There is no known antigen for this receptor. Per-base quality was not reported, and no clone a single base away is much larger than it. This entry belongs to a study of T-cell memory formation after mild COVID-19 (dated by TCRdb to 2020 to 2023). Regarding the complete study: Most TCR sequence clusters were specific to one of the two donors. In a couple of donors, T-cell clones that expanded and contracted after mild COVID-19 were tracked by sequencing TCRalpha and TCRbeta repertoires over time. The cohort was made up of two young adult volunteers, one female and one male, who were previously healthy.

General study outcomes and caveats: Contracting CD4+ clones turned up mainly in the CM and EM memory subsets, whereas EMRA was where CD8+ clones were enriched. From day 15 to 85, contracting clones showed balanced CD4/CD8 phenotypes, whereas a second wave of clones that expanded from day 15 to 37 leaned towards CD4+. The study covered only a couple of mild cases, and larger cohorts including severe cases with pre-infection samples were considered necessary. SARS-CoV-2 specificity of the second-wave clones peaking on day 37 was not confirmed. Some responding clones were detected in pre-infection memory, suggesting pre-existing cross-reactive memory T cells joined the SARS-CoV-2 response.

The CDR3 holds 14 amino acids from the cysteine to the phenylalanine. The read is trimmed to its CDR3 DNA, 42 bases read in frame from base 1. V sheds 6 bases and J sheds 0 bases, leaving 8 bases between their ends. TCRdb shows the sequencer as Illumina NovaSeq 6000. TCRalpha and TCRbeta cDNA libraries were built by 5'RACE with constant-segment primers, adding sample barcodes and unique molecular identifiers. Trizol reagent was used to extract RNA from every sample. Amplification of the libraries took two PCR steps, and the second step added a second sample barcode plus Illumina TruSeq adapters. Sequencing of libraries was performed on an Illumina NovaSeq with 2 x 150 bp paired-end reads. Under the source paper's analysis protocol: The reads were demultiplexed and collapsed into UMI-guided consensus sequences using migec v1.2.7. Using mixcr v2.1.11, UMI consensuses were aligned to TRA and TRB V and J templates and then assembled into clonotypes. Expanded or contracted clonotypes were those called significant by both edgeR and NoisET, with noise models trained on biological replicates. For edgeR calls, a false discovery rate-adjusted p below 0.01 and a log2 fold-change threshold of 1 were applied. As an exploratory analysis of dynamics, PCA with hierarchical clustering was applied to max-normalized trajectories of the 1000 most abundant clonotypes. Separately sequenced CD4+ and CD8+ repertoires were used to assign the CD4 or CD8 phenotype of responding clones. Through fastp at Q25 and MiXCR, TCRdb rebuilt clones from the public reads, retaining in-frame beta chains. Entries are consolidated by CDR3 protein sequence, retaining the most common genes and DNA. These V and J calls derive from TCRdb rather than the authors' analysis. This sample comprises fewer than 550,000 distinct CDR3 sequences, around 19% of them detected only once. The ten largest clones add up to 8.4% of the sample.

Ficoll-Paque density gradient centrifugation was the method used to isolate PBMCs. The clonotype originates from an adult woman who had mild COVID-19 (a few samples of this study predate the infection). The sample titles of this study are shuffled in the database, so cell type and time point are left out; the donor was told from shared clones. The V and J genes are TRBV12-3 or TRBV12-4 and TRBJ2-2; no confident D gene assignment can be made. The sample comprised PBMCs or a T cell subset sorted from them (not recorded which). The DNA sequence follows: TGTGCCAGCAGGGAAGAGTCGAACACCGGGGAGCTGTTTTTT. Its translation is CASREESNTGELFF.